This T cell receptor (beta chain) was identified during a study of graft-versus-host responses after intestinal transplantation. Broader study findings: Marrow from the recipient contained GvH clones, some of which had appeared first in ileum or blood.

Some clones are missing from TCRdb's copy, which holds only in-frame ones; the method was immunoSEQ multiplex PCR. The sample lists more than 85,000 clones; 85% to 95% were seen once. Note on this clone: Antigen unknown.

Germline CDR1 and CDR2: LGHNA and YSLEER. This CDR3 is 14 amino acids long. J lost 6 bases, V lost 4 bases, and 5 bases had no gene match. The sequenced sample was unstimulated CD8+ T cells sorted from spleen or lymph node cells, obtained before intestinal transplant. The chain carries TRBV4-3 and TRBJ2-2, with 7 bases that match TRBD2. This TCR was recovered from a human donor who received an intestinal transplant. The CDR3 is CASSLQGGAGELFF. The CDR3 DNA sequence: TGCGCCAGCAGCCTGCAGGGAGGGGCCGGGGAGCTGTTTTTT.